This TCR beta chain is from a study of Graves' ophthalmopathy and Graves' hyperthyroidism. Across the whole study: By definition, stable hyperthyroidism involved no ophthalmopathy within 18 months of follow-up. Findings and caveats of the study: A roughly 80% specificity and around 90% sensitivity were achieved by a 13-signature model that separated ophthalmopathy from stable hyperthyroidism. Thyroid clonotypes that were expanded above 0.001 frequency mostly also appeared in blood.

Germline V gene sequence: CDR1 SGHNT, CDR2 YYREEE (reference sequence). V was shortened by 2 bases and J by 5 bases, with 13 bases between the two germline ends. This CDR3 region has 15 residues. Beta-chain TCR CDR3 regions were amplified from RNA transcripts. HTBI primers were employed in first-round RT-PCR, then a second-round multiplex PCR followed. TCRdb re-derived calls from the multiplex PCR reads in MiXCR, one entry per CDR3 protein. The top ten hold about 4% of the sample, which has about 590,000 distinct CDR3 sequences, under 40% seen once. This clonotype was recorded many times. Its target is not known.

The chain employs TRBV5-4 and TRBJ1-4; weak D call: TRBD1 (6 bases). Material for sequencing was peripheral blood or thyroid tissue (not recorded which). The receptor comes from an adult man with Graves' hyperthyroidism. DNA of the CDR3: TGTGCCAGCAGCTTTCTCGGGGGCACGAATGAAAAACTGTTTTTT. Amino acids: CASSFLGGTNEKLFF. The full variable domain, with the rest looked up from reference TRBV5-4 and TRBJ1-4, is ETGVTQSPTHLIKTRGQQVTLRCSSQSGHNTVSWYQQALGQGPQFIFQYYREEENGRGNFPPRFSGLQFPNYSSELNVNALELDDSALYLCASSFLGGTNEKLFFGSGTQLSVL.